By share, the clone carrying this T cell receptor beta chain ranks as medium-sized. Its antigen is unidentified. This sample stems from a study of T cell repertoires in cytomegalovirus infection. Study details: Matching HLA type and CMV infection were both indicated by public TCR beta signatures. Overall study findings and caveats: Across the ex vivo response, the dominant clonotypes were HLA-C-restricted CMV-specific TCR beta clonotypes. Cumulative frequency of public TCR beta families picked out carriers of CMV plus the relevant HLA.

Trimming left V 7 bases short and J 0 bases short, with 7 bases between. The CDR3 spans 14 residues. Germline CDR1 is MNHEY and CDR2 is SMNVEV (reference sequence). MiXCR, applied by TCRdb to the reads, yields one record per CDR3 protein. The profile covers about 74,000 distinct CDR3 sequences, with about 30% appearing a single time and about 60% taken by the ten largest. Here the sequenced sample was CD8+ T cells from cultured PBMCs, taken from culture after CMV antigen stimulation. The TCR originated in a human donor in good health (CMV status not recorded). Some clones in this sample may be carry-over from other donors' samples. The chain couples TRBV27 to TRBJ1-6; D is ambiguous. For the CDR3, the DNA is TGTGCCAGCAAAGGGAGCTCCTATAATTCACCCCTCCACTTT. This translates into CASKGSSYNSPLHF.